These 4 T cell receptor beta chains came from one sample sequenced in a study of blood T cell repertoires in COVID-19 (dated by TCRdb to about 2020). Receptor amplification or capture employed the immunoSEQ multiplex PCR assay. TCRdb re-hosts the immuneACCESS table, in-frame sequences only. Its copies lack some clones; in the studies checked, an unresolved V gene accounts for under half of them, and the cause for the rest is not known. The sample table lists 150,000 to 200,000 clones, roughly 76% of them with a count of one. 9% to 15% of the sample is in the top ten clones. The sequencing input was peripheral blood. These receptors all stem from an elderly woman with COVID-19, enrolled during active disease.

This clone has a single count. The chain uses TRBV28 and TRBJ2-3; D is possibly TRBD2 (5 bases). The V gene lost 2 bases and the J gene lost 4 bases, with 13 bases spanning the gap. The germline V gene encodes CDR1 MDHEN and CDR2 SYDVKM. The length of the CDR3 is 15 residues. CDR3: CASSLRGFIADTQYF. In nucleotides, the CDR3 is TGTGCCAGCAGTTTACGGGGATTCATCGCAGATACGCAGTATTTT.

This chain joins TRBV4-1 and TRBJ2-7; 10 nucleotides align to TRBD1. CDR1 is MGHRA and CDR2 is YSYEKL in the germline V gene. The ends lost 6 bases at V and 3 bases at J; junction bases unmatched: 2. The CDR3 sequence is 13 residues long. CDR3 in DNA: TGCGCCAGCAGTCGGGACAGGGGCTACGAGCAGTACTTC. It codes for CASSRDRGYEQYF.

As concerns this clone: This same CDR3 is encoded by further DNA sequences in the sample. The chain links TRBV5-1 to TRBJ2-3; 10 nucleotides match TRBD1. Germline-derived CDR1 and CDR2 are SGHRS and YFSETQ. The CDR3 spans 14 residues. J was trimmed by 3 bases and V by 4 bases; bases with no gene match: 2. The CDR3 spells CASSPGQGTDTQYF. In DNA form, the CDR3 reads TGCGCCAGCAGCCCGGGACAGGGGACAGATACGCAGTATTTT.

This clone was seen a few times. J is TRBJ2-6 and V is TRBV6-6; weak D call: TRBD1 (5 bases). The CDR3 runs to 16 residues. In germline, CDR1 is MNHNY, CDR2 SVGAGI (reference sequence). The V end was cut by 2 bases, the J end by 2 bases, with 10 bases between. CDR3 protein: CASSYNSGPGANVLTF. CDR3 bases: TGTGCCAGCAGTTACAATTCAGGGCCTGGGGCCAACGTCCTGACTTTC.